The entry below gives a single T cell receptor (beta chain) sequence along with its context. This entry comes from a study of cytomegalovirus exposure and HLA in healthy donors. The PCR contained 60 Vbeta and 13 Jbeta primers. Assay used: immunoSEQ multiplex PCR; TCRdb lists only in-frame clones, some missing. This repertoire shows about 210,000 clones, about 81% found once; its top ten account for about 6.1%. The CDR3 has 14 amino acids. Germline loops: CDR1 SQVTM, CDR2 ANQGSEA. The V gene end was trimmed by 5 bases and the J gene end by 0 bases; junction bases not matched to a gene: 6. The V gene is TRBV29-1, the J gene TRBJ1-1; 7 bases are shared with TRBD1. This receptor was identified in a man between 35 and 55 years old in good health and CMV-seropositive. The sequenced sample consisted of PBMCs. CDR3 bases: TGCAGCGTTCAACCCGGGACAGTGAACACTGAAGCTTTCTTT. Translated: CSVQPGTVNTEAFF. Based on the CDR3 plus reference TRBV29-1 and TRBJ1-1, the full variable domain is SAVISQKPSRDICQRGTSLTIQCQVDSQVTMMFWYRQQPGQSLTLIATANQGSEATYESGFVIDKFPISRPNLTFSTLTVSNMSPEDSSIYLCSVQPGTVNTEAFFGQGTRLTVV.